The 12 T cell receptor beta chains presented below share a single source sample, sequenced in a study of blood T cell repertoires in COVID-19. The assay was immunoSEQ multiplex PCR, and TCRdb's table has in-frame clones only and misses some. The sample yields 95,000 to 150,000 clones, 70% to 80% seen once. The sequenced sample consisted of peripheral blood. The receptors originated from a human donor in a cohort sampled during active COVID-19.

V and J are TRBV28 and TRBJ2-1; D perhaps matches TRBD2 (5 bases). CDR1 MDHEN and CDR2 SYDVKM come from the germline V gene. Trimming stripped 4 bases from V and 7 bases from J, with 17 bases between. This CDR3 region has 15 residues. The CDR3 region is CASSSGHPTGNEQFF. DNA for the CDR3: TGTGCCAGCAGTTCCGGGCACCCTACGGGGAATGAGCAGTTCTTC.

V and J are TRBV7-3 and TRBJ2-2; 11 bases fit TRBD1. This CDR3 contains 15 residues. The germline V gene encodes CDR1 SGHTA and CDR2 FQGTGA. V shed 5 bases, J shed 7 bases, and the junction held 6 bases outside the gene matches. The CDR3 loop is CASSLGQGAGGELFF. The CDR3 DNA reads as TGTGCCAGCAGCCTCGGACAGGGGGCGGGCGGGGAGCTGTTTTTT.

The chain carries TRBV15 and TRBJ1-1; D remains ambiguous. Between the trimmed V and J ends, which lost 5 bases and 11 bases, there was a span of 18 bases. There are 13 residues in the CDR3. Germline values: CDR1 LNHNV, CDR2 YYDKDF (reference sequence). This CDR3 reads CATSGYRPAGAFF. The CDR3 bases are TGTGCCACCAGCGGTTACAGACCGGCGGGGGCTTTCTTT.

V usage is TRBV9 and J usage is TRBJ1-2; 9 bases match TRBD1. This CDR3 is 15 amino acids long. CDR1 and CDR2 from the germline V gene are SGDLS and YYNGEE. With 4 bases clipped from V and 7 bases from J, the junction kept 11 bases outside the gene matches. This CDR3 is CASSSDRGGPRGYTF. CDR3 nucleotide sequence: TGTGCCAGCAGCTCAGACAGGGGGGGACCGCGTGGCTACACCTTC.

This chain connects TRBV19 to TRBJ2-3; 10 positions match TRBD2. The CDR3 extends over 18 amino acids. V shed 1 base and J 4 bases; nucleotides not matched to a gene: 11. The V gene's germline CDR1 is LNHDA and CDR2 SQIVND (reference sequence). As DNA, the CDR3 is TGTGCCAGTAGTATAGGGGGACCGGCTAGCGGGAGTTCAGATACGCAGTATTTT. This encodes CASSIGGPASGSSDTQYF.

DNA for the CDR3: TGCGCCAGCTCCCGTGGAGGACTAGCGGGAGGGAGCTCCGAGACCCAGTACTTC. This translates into CASSRGGLAGGSSETQYF. The chain employs TRBV5-1 and TRBJ2-5, with 15 bases matching TRBD2. The CDR3 consists of 18 residues. Per germline, CDR1 SGHRS and CDR2 YFSETQ. V was pared by 7 bases and J by 5 bases, with 15 bases of the junction left unmatched.

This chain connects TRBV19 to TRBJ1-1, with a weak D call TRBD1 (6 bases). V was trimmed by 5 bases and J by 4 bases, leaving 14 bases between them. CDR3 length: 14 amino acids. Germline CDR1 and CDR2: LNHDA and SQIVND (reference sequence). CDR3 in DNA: TGTGCCAGTAGTGGTCAGGGGAAGGCCACTGAAGCTTTCTTT. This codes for CASSGQGKATEAFF.

CDR3 sequence: CASSLAPTGGTYEQYF. The CDR3 DNA reads as TGCGCCAGCAGCTTGGCCCCGACAGGGGGAACATACGAGCAGTACTTC. This chain links TRBV5-1 with TRBJ2-7, with TRBD1 matching over 9 bases. Germline V gene sequence: CDR1 SGHRS, CDR2 YFSETQ. With 0 bases clipped from V and 4 bases from J, the junction kept 8 bases outside the gene matches. This CDR3 spans 16 amino acids.

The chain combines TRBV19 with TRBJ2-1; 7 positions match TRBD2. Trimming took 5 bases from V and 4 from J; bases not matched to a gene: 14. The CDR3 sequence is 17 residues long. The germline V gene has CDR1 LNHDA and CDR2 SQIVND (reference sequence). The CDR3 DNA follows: TGTGCCAGTAGTGGTGGGATTGGGCTAGCGGATTACAATGAGCAGTTCTTC. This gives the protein CASSGGIGLADYNEQFF.

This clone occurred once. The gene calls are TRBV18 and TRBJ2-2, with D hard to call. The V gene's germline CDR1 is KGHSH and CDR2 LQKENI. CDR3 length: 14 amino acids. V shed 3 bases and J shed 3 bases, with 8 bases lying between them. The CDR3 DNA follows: TGTGCCAGCTCACCTTCCCTTGACACCGGGGAGCTGTTTTTT. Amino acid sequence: CASSPSLDTGELFF.

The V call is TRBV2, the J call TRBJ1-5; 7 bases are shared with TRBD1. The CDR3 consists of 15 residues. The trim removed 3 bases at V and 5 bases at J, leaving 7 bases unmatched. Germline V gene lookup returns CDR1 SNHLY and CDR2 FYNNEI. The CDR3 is CASSDTGQVHQPQHF. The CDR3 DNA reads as TGTGCCAGCAGTGATACTGGACAGGTCCATCAGCCCCAGCATTTT.

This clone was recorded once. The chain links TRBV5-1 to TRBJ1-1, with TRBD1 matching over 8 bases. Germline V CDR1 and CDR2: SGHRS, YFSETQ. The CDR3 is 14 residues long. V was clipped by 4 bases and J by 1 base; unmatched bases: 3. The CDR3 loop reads CASSQGTGNTEAFF. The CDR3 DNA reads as TGCGCCAGCAGCCAAGGGACAGGGAACACTGAAGCTTTCTTT.